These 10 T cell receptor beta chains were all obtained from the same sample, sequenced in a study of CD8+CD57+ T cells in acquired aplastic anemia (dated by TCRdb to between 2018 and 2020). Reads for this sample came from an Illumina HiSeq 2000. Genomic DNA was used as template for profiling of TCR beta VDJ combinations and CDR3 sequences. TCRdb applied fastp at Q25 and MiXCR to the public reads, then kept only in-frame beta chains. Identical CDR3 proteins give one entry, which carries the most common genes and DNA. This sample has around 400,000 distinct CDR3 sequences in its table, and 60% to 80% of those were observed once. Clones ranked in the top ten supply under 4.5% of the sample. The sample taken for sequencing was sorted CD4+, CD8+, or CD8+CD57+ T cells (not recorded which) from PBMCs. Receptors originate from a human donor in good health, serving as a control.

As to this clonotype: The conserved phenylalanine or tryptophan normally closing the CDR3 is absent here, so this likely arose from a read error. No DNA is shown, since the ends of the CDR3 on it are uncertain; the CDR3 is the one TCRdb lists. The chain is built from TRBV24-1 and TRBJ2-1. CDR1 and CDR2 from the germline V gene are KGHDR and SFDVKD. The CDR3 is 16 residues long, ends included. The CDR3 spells CATSDFSTNYCNTQCS.

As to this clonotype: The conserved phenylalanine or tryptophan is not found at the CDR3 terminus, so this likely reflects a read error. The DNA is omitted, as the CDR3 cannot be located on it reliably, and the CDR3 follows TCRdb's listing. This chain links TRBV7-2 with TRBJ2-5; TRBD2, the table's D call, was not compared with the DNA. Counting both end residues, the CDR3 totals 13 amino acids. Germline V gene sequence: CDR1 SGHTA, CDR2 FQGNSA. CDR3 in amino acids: CASSRGGGPNNEQ.

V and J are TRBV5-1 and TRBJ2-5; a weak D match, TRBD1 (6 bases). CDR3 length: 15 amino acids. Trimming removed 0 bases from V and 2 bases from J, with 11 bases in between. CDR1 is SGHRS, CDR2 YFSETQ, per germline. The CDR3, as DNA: TGCGCCAGCAGCTTGGGAGGGGGTGGACAAGAGACCCAGTACTTC. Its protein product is CASSLGGGGQETQYF.

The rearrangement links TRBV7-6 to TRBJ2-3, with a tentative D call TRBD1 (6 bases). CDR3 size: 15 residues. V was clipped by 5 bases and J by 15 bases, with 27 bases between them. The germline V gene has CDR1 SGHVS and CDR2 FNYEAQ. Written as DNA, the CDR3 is TGTGCCAGCAGCACCCGGACAGATAGCACAGAAACCCACTATTTT. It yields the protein CASSTRTDSTETHYF. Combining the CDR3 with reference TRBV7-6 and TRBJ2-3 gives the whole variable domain GAGVSQSPRYKVTKRGQDVALRCDPISGHVSLYWYRQALGQGPEFLTYFNYEAQQDKSGLPNDRFSAERPEGSISTLTIQRTEQRDSAMYRCASSTRTDSTETHYFGPGTRLTVL.

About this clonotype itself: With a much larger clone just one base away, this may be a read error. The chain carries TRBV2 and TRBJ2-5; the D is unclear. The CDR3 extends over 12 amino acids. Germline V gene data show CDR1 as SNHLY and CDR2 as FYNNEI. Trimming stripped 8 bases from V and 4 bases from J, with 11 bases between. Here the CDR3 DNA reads TGTGCCAGCGGTTGGAAGGGAGAGACCCAGTACTTC. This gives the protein CASGWKGETQYF.

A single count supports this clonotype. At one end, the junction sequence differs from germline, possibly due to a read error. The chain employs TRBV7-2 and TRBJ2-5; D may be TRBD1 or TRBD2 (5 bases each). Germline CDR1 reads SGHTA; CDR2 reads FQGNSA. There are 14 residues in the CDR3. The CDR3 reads CASNVGAANTRELF. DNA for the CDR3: TGTGCCAGCAACGTCGGAGCAGCGAACACCAGGGAGCTGTTC.

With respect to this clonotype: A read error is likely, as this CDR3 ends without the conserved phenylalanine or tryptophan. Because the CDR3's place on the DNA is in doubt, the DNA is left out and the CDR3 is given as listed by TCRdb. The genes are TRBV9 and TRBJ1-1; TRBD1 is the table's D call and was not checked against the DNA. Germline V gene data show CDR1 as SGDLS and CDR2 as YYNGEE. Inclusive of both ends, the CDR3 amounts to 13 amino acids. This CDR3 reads CASSGNNRSGTDI.

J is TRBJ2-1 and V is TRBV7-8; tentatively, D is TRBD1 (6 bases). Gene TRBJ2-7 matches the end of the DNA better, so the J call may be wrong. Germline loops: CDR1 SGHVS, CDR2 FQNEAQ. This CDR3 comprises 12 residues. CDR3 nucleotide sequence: TGTGCCAGCAGCGCAAGGGGGAATGAGCAGTACTTC. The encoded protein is CASSARGNEQYF.

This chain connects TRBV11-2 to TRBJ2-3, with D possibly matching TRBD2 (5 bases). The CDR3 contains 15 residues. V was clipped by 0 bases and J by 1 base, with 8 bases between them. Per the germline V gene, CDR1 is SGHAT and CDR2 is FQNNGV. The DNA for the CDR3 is TGTGCCAGCAGCTTAGATTTTAGCGGCACAGATACGCAGTATTTT. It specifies CASSLDFSGTDTQYF.

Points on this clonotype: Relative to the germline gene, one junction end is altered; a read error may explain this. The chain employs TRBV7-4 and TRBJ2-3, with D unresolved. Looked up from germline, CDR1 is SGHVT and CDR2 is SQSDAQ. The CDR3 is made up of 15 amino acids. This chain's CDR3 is CATSCPQVSTDTQYF. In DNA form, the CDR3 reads TGTGCCACCAGCTGTCCGCAGGTGAGTACAGACACGCAGTATTTT.